The subject of this entry is one T cell receptor beta chain. The antigen is not known. The data were taken from a study of cytomegalovirus exposure and HLA in healthy donors. As for the study in general: Assignment to the Caucasian-associated ancestry cluster applied to roughly 80% of the approximately 380 genotyped donors. Study findings and constraints: The authors considered a cluster of highly shared sequence variants likely to be a sequencing artifact. The study put 150 to 200 TCR beta chains on its list as cytomegalovirus-associated.

The study ran its PCR with 60 Vbeta and 13 Jbeta primers. The assay was immunoSEQ multiplex PCR, and TCRdb's table has in-frame clones only and misses some. The data contain 150,000 or so clones, 70% to 80% of them singletons. J was trimmed by 15 bases and V by 5 bases; bases with no gene match: 10. CDR3 size: 13 residues. CDR1 is SGHTA, CDR2 FQGNSA, per germline. This TCR was recovered from a middle-aged man in good health and CMV-seropositive. Sequenced input: PBMCs. J is TRBJ2-1 and V is TRBV7-2; the match to TRBD2 covers 10 bases. The CDR3 nucleotides are TGTGCCAGCAGCGGACGTCTAGCGGGAGAACTGTTCTTC. Protein: CASSGRLAGELFF.